The 10 T cell receptor beta chains below were found in one sample sequenced in a study of vaccination effects on CD4 cells after COVID-19. Viral peptide pool expansion of antigen-specific CD4+ T cells preceded sequencing in the ViraFEST assay. When around 10 days of culture had elapsed, CD4+ T cells were isolated. People in the vaccine group had not been infected with SARS-CoV-2 before, and their nucleocapsid antibodies were negative. These receptors lack a known antigen. Clones were read by immunoSEQ multiplex PCR, and TCRdb kept only the in-frame ones, dropping some. Found here are tens of thousands of clones, about 70% of them singletons; the top ten hold roughly 20%. The starting material was CD4+ T cells from PBMCs cultured with HCoV-NL63 spike peptides, obtained before COVID-19 vaccination. Every receptor here comes from a human donor who received a COVID-19 vaccine.

The chain joins TRBV5-1 to TRBJ2-2, with D perhaps TRBD1 or TRBD2 (5 bases each). V lost 4 bases to trimming and J lost 1 base, with 11 bases between them. The length of the CDR3 is 15 residues. Germline V gene sequence: CDR1 SGHRS, CDR2 YFSETQ. The CDR3 DNA reads as TGCGCCAGCAGCCTGGGAGACAGGAACACCGGGGAGCTGTTTTTT. This gives the protein CASSLGDRNTGELFF.

This clone was found once. The chain carries TRBV24-1 and TRBJ2-2; 7 bases map to TRBD1. The CDR3 is 15 residues long. The germline V gene encodes CDR1 KGHDR and CDR2 SFDVKD. Trimming at V came to 6 bases and at J to 3 bases, leaving 6 bases not matched to a gene. CDR3 sequence (DNA): TGTGCCACCAGTTCCCGGGACAGTCACACCGGGGAGCTGTTTTTT. This codes for CATSSRDSHTGELFF.

Only one count was recorded for this clone. V gene TRBV2 combines with J gene TRBJ2-4; D is perhaps TRBD1 (6 bases). V dropped 4 bases and J dropped 0 bases, with 13 bases sitting between them. The germline CDR1 and CDR2 sequences are SNHLY and FYNNEI. The CDR3 consists of 16 residues. CDR3 sequence: CASSGRQVQAKNIQYF. The CDR3 DNA reads as TGTGCCAGCAGTGGCCGACAGGTACAAGCCAAAAACATTCAGTACTTC.

The chain combines TRBV3-1 (or the pseudogene TRBV3-2) with TRBJ1-5; D is uncertain. This CDR3 has 13 residues. V was cut by 1 base and J by 3 bases, with 4 bases left in between. The germline gives CDR1 LGHDT, CDR2 YNNKEL (reference sequence). This CDR3 reads CASSQGYNQPQHF. The CDR3 coding sequence is TGTGCCAGCAGCCAAGGGTACAATCAGCCCCAGCATTTT.

This clone appeared a few times. This chain links TRBV7-9 with TRBJ1-2, with D uncertain. Germline V lookup: CDR1 SEHNR, CDR2 FQNEAQ (reference sequence). V lost 5 bases and J lost 8, with 18 bases in between. The CDR3 is 14 residues long. This CDR3 is CASSLLSAWGGYTF. As DNA, the CDR3 is TGTGCCAGCAGCCTGCTCTCGGCCTGGGGAGGCTACACCTTC.

The chain joins TRBV9 to TRBJ2-1, with 10 nucleotides matching TRBD2. The germline CDR1 and CDR2 sequences are SGDLS and YYNGEE. V trimming: 0 bases; J trimming: 8 bases; junction bases outside the gene matches: 8. The length of the CDR3 is 16 residues. The CDR3 spells CASSVDPSGGAYEQFF. CDR3 DNA sequence: TGTGCCAGCAGCGTAGATCCCAGCGGGGGGGCATATGAGCAGTTCTTC. The full variable domain, with the rest looked up from reference TRBV9 and TRBJ2-1, is DSGVTQTPKHLITATGQRVTLRCSPRSGDLSVYWYQQSLDQGLQFLIQYYNGEERAKGNILERFSAQQFPDLHSELNLSSLELGDSALYFCASSVDPSGGAYEQFFGPGTRLTVL.

The J gene is TRBJ2-5, the V gene TRBV5-1, with 9 bases lining up with TRBD1. The CDR3 sequence is 15 residues long. Trimming cost V 4 bases and J 4 bases; bases outside gene matches: 8. CDR1 and CDR2 from the germline V gene are SGHRS and YFSETQ. In DNA form, the CDR3 reads TGCGCCAGCAGCCAACCGGGACAGGGCGGAGAGACCCAGTACTTC. Protein product: CASSQPGQGGETQYF.

The V and J genes are TRBV19 and TRBJ1-1, with TRBD1 matching 9 bases. V shed 7 bases and J 1 base; nucleotides not matched to a gene: 4. The CDR3 runs to 14 residues. Germline V gene sequence: CDR1 LNHDA, CDR2 SQIVND (reference sequence). The CDR3 nucleotides are TGTGCCAGTATTTCGACAGGGGGGAACACTGAAGCTTTCTTT. It is translated as CASISTGGNTEAFF.

The chain carries TRBV3-1 (or the pseudogene TRBV3-2) and TRBJ2-1; 8 bases map to TRBD2. V lost 1 base, J lost 7 bases, and 9 bases stayed unmatched. CDR1 LGHDT and CDR2 YNNKEL come from the germline V gene (reference sequence). CDR3 size: 16 residues. In DNA form, the CDR3 reads TGTGCCAGCAGCCAAGGGATCTCTGCGGGGGGAAATGAGCAGTTCTTC. It translates to CASSQGISAGGNEQFF.

The rearrangement links TRBV19 to TRBJ1-2; D is undetermined. The CDR3 runs 16 residues. Trimming removed 1 base from V and 5 bases from J, with 17 bases in between. The germline V gene encodes CDR1 LNHDA and CDR2 SQIVND (reference sequence). CDR3 DNA: TGTGCCAGTAGTATAGTACACGGTGATCGCGGTTATGGCTACACCTTC. Its translation: CASSIVHGDRGYGYTF.